This T cell receptor beta chain stems from a study of OX40 agonist ivuxolimab in advanced cancers. In the study overall: Patients took ivuxolimab, an agonistic anti-OX40 (CD134) antibody. Patient treatment consisted of intravenous ivuxolimab administration every 2 weeks at 0.01 to 10 mg/kg. General study points: Expanded clones were, on average, more numerous among CD8+ T cells than CD4+.

The protocol was immunoSEQ multiplex PCR, while the TCRdb copy is restricted to in-frame clones and leaves out a portion. The profile covers about 27,000 clones, with about nine tenths appearing a single time and less than 25% taken by the ten largest. A remark on this clone: The antigen is not known.

Trimming stripped 5 bases from V and 4 bases from J, with 14 bases between. Germline loops: CDR1 SEHNR, CDR2 FQNEAQ (reference sequence). The CDR3 consists of 14 residues. The sample here was CD4+ or CD8+ T cells sorted from blood, taken in a trial of the OX40 agonist ivuxolimab. This TCR was recovered from an adult with an advanced solid tumor such as melanoma, head and neck, liver or kidney cancer. The rearrangement links TRBV7-9 to TRBJ1-2; D perhaps matches TRBD1 (6 bases). Here the CDR3 reads CASSGAGDFYGYTF. The CDR3 coding sequence is TGTGCCAGCAGCGGAGCAGGGGATTTCTATGGCTACACCTTC.